What follows are 7 T cell receptor beta chains derived from one specimen sequenced in a study of cytomegalovirus exposure and HLA in healthy donors. The primer mix had 60 Vbeta and 13 Jbeta primers. Data came from immunoSEQ multiplex PCR; TCRdb stores just in-frame clones and leaves some out. The sample holds approximately 130,000 clones; roughly 80% are singletons and the top ten take 4%. Specimen: PBMCs. These receptors were obtained from a woman between 40 and 50 years old in good health and CMV-seronegative.

The chain joins TRBV6-5 to TRBJ2-1; TRBD2 matches 8 bases. The CDR3 runs to 15 residues. V lost 2 bases to trimming and J lost 2 bases; unmatched junction nucleotides: 2. CDR1 and CDR2 (germline): MNHEY, SVGAGI. CDR3 DNA sequence: TGTGCCAGCAGTTACGGCGGGGGGCCCTACAATGAGCAGTTCTTC. Its protein product is CASSYGGGPYNEQFF.

This clone came up once. The J gene is TRBJ1-2, the V gene TRBV7-8; D uncertain. V dropped 0 bases and J dropped 7 bases, with 12 bases sitting between them. The CDR3 has 14 amino acids. Germline V gene sequence: CDR1 SGHVS, CDR2 FQNEAQ. CDR3: CASSLAPTTSGYTF. The CDR3 nucleotides are TGTGCCAGCAGCTTAGCCCCCACTACTAGTGGCTACACCTTC.

Concerning this clone: At one boundary the junction diverges from the germline segment, which might be a read error. The rearrangement uses TRBV19 and TRBJ1-2; possibly TRBD1 for D (6 bases). CDR1 and CDR2 (germline): LNHDA, SQIVND (reference sequence). The CDR3 covers 15 residues. CDR3 residues: CSSSMSLRQDYGYTF. The CDR3 nucleotides read TGTTCCAGTAGTATGTCCCTACGACAGGACTATGGCTACACCTTC.

The chain joins TRBV5-1 to TRBJ1-1, with D unresolved. Germline CDR1 SGHRS, CDR2 YFSETQ. The CDR3 covers 14 residues. V was trimmed by 3 bases and J by 1 base, leaving 10 bases between them. The CDR3 coding sequence is TGCGCCAGCAGCTACGACGGAGGGAACACTGAAGCTTTCTTT. It encodes CASSYDGGNTEAFF.

The V gene is TRBV5-4, the J gene TRBJ2-3; D is perhaps TRBD1 (5 bases). The V gene's germline CDR1 is SGHNT and CDR2 YYREEE (reference sequence). The CDR3 runs 17 residues. V was shortened by 4 bases and J by 0 bases, with 18 bases between the two germline ends. The CDR3 loop is CASSLSRQQASTDTQYF. CDR3 nucleotides: TGTGCCAGCAGCCTCTCTCGACAGCAAGCTAGCACAGATACGCAGTATTTT.

This CDR3 is CASGLAASYEQYF. CDR3 in DNA: TGTGCTAGTGGTTTGGCTGCGTCCTACGAGCAGTACTTC. This chain joins TRBV12-5 and TRBJ2-7; D not certain. Germline CDR1 is LGHNT and CDR2 is FRNRAP. V lost 1 base and J 1 base, leaving 5 bases between the germline ends. The length of the CDR3 is 13 residues.

CDR3 residues: CASSSLQGGEKLFF. The CDR3 nucleotides read TGTGCCAGCAGTTCGCTACAGGGTGGCGAAAAACTGTTTTTT. J is TRBJ1-4 and V is TRBV27; a possible D gene is TRBD1 (6 bases). Per germline, CDR1 MNHEY and CDR2 SMNVEV (reference sequence). The CDR3 length is 14 residues. V gave up 4 bases and J gave up 8 bases, with 14 bases separating them.